This T cell receptor (beta chain) was observed in a study of blood T cell repertoires in COVID-19. Whole-study context: Both acute and convalescent COVID-19 samples were obtained from the United States, Italy and Spain. PBMCs, B-cell-depleted T cells, or T cells provided the cDNA or gDNA that made up the material.

Source study methods: Estimation of nucleated cell counts was performed using reference gene primer amplification. Here immunoSEQ multiplex PCR was the method, and the copy in TCRdb shows in-frame clones only, minus some. V, J and clone size derive from that table, while D and trimming were established from the DNA sequence. The table has about 400,000 clones, approximately 86% seen once. This CDR3 comprises 13 residues. The germline CDR1 and CDR2 sequences are SGHTA and FQGTGA. V was pared by 1 base and J by 2 bases, with 5 bases between. The sample consisted of peripheral blood. The TCR sequence derives from a human donor in a cohort sampled during active COVID-19. J is TRBJ1-1 and V is TRBV7-3, with D unresolved. CDR3 bases: TGTGCCAGCAGCTTAAGTCAAAACACTGAAGCTTTCTTT. Encoded protein: CASSLSQNTEAFF.